The 27 T cell receptor beta chains below all came from one sample that was sequenced in a study of control samples from healthy donors and cancer patients. The assay was immunoSEQ multiplex PCR, and TCRdb's table has in-frame clones only and misses some. The sample records about 120,000 clones, 88% being singletons. Sequenced sample: blood. The receptor set was obtained from a man in his forties in good health.

This clone was seen a single time. This chain connects TRBV18 to TRBJ1-1; 8 bases agree with TRBD1. CDR1 is KGHSH, CDR2 LQKENI, per germline. This CDR3 has 13 amino acids. Trimming removed 3 bases from V and 6 bases from J; junction bases left unmatched: 3. DNA for the CDR3: TGTGCCAGCTCACCGGACAGGGATGCTGAAGCTTTCTTT. This translates into CASSPDRDAEAFF.

The genes are TRBV19 and TRBJ2-3; the match to TRBD1 covers 7 bases. The trim removed 6 bases at V and 0 bases at J, leaving 9 bases unmatched. The length of the CDR3 is 16 residues. Germline assignment: CDR1 LNHDA and CDR2 SQIVND (reference sequence). The DNA for the CDR3 is TGTGCCAGTAGCCGAGGGGGCCGCAGGAGCACAGATACGCAGTATTTT. Its protein product is CASSRGGRRSTDTQYF.

This chain connects TRBV5-1 to TRBJ1-4; no reliable D call. Germline V CDR1 and CDR2: SGHRS, YFSETQ. V lost 0 bases and J lost 4, with 13 bases in between. The CDR3 extends over 16 amino acids. Here the CDR3 reads CASSLDEGAGNEKLFF. CDR3 in DNA: TGCGCCAGCAGCTTGGATGAGGGAGCCGGTAATGAAAAACTGTTTTTT.

J is TRBJ1-2 and V is TRBV6-1; no reliable D call. Trimming shortened V by 0 bases and J by 4 bases, and 15 bases separated the two germline ends. Germline CDR1 and CDR2: MNHNS and SASEGT. The CDR3 has 16 residues. The CDR3 DNA reads TGTGCCAGCAGTGAAGCGGGGAGACTTCTCCGCTATGGCTACACCTTC. Its translation: CASSEAGRLLRYGYTF.

The V gene is TRBV2, the J gene TRBJ2-3; 7 bases fit TRBD2. Trimming at V came to 1 base and at J to 8 bases, leaving 3 bases not matched to a gene. Germline CDR1 is SNHLY and CDR2 is FYNNEI. This CDR3 has 13 residues. The CDR3 DNA follows: TGTGCCAGCAGTGAAGTGGGGGGGACTACGCAGTATTTT. It yields the protein CASSEVGGTTQYF.

This clone was counted once. The chain uses TRBV7-3 and TRBJ2-3; D is perhaps TRBD2 (6 bases). The CDR3 totals 14 residues. Trimming stripped 3 bases from V and 4 bases from J, with 11 bases between. The germline V gene encodes CDR1 SGHTA and CDR2 FQGTGA. DNA for the CDR3: TGTGCCAGCAGCTTGGGCGGCGGGGCAGATACGCAGTATTTT. Translating gives CASSLGGGADTQYF.

This clone appeared a single time. The V call is TRBV6-2 or TRBV6-3, the J call TRBJ2-1, with 10 bases aligning to TRBD2. This CDR3 contains 14 residues. The V gene end was trimmed by 2 bases and the J gene end by 10 bases; junction bases not matched to a gene: 5. Germline values: CDR1 MNHEY, CDR2 SVGEGT. The CDR3 sequence: CASSYRAGGREQFF. CDR3 nucleotides: TGTGCCAGCAGTTACAGAGCGGGGGGGCGAGAGCAGTTCTTC.

The chain recombines TRBV5-1 with TRBJ1-2; 12 positions agree with TRBD1. V trimming: 4 bases; J trimming: 7 bases; junction bases outside the gene matches: 8. CDR3 size: 15 residues. The V gene's germline CDR1 is SGHRS and CDR2 YFSETQ. CDR3 sequence: CASSQGQGAASGYTF. In nucleotides, the CDR3 is TGCGCCAGCAGCCAGGGACAGGGGGCAGCGTCTGGCTACACCTTC.

This sequence joins TRBV10-1 and TRBJ1-5; TRBD1 matches at 9 bases. The J segment lost 3 bases and the V segment lost 7 bases, leaving 7 bases of the junction unmatched. Germline loops: CDR1 WNHNN, CDR2 SYGVQD (reference sequence). CDR3 length: 15 residues. Here the CDR3 DNA reads TGCGCCAGCACCTCCTGGGACAGGGCCAATCAGCCCCAGCATTTT. This gives the protein CASTSWDRANQPQHF.

The chain uses TRBV3-1 (or the pseudogene TRBV3-2) and TRBJ2-7, with D possibly being TRBD2 (7 bases). Trimming removed 3 bases at V and 3 bases at J, with 12 bases between. The CDR3 sequence is 14 residues long. Looked up from germline, CDR1 is LGHDT and CDR2 is YNNKEL (reference sequence). Written as DNA, the CDR3 is TGTGCCAGCAGCCAGGGGGGGGCGGACTACGAGCAGTACTTC. Encoded protein: CASSQGGADYEQYF.

This clone was observed many times. The CDR3 is CASTHSNSENTEAFF. CDR3 bases: TGTGCCAGTACCCATTCTAACAGCGAGAACACTGAAGCTTTCTTT. V and J are TRBV19 and TRBJ1-1; D gene uncertain. The V gene's germline CDR1 is LNHDA and CDR2 SQIVND (reference sequence). This CDR3 spans 15 amino acids. V was pared by 7 bases and J by 1 base, with 16 bases between. Drawing the rest from reference TRBV19 and TRBJ1-1, the complete variable domain is DGGITQSPKYLFRKEGQNVTLSCEQNLNHDAMYWYRQDPGQGLRLIYYSQIVNDFQKGDIAEGYSVSREKKESFPLTVTSAQKNPTAFYLCASTHSNSENTEAFFGQGTRLTVV.

The table lists this clone with a count of one. This chain uses TRBV30 with TRBJ2-1; 9 bases align to TRBD1. CDR3 length equals 14 residues. The ends lost 1 base at V and 9 bases at J; junction bases unmatched: 7. Germline CDR1 reads GTSNPN; CDR2 reads SVGIG (reference sequence). Here the CDR3 reads CAWSDGTGSGEQFF. CDR3 bases: TGTGCCTGGAGTGACGGGACAGGGTCGGGTGAGCAGTTCTTC.

As regards this clone: Other DNA sequences in the sample encode the same CDR3. V gene TRBV24-1 combines with J gene TRBJ1-2, with D possibly being TRBD1 (5 bases). Between the trimmed V and J ends, which lost 8 bases and 3 bases, there was a span of 15 bases. The CDR3 has 14 residues. CDR1 and CDR2 (germline): KGHDR, SFDVKD. CDR3 nucleotide sequence: TGTGCCACCAACGGAGGGAGGGGAGACTATGGCTACACCTTC. Protein sequence: CATNGGRGDYGYTF.

The rearrangement links TRBV7-9 to TRBJ1-1; 11 bases map to TRBD1. The CDR3 has 16 residues. Germline assignment: CDR1 SEHNR and CDR2 FQNEAQ (reference sequence). After removal of 5 bases from V and 1 base from J, the junction contained 6 bases not matched to a gene. This chain's CDR3 is CASSPDRGLRNTEAFF. In DNA, the CDR3 is TGTGCCAGCAGCCCGGACAGGGGGCTGAGGAACACTGAAGCTTTCTTT.

CDR3 nucleotides: TGTGCCAGCAGCTCGGGACAGAGCTCCTACGAGCAGTACTTC. Amino acid sequence: CASSSGQSSYEQYF. V and J are TRBV7-8 and TRBJ2-7, with 7 bases aligning to TRBD1. Germline CDR1 SGHVS, CDR2 FQNEAQ. V lost 4 bases to trimming and J lost 0 bases; unmatched junction nucleotides: 3. This CDR3 region has 14 residues.

The chain is built from TRBV5-5 and TRBJ2-7; no definite D call. CDR1 and CDR2 from the germline V gene are SGHKS and YYEKEE (reference sequence). With 0 bases removed from V and 0 bases from J, the gap between germline ends came to 4 bases. This CDR3 is 13 amino acids long. CDR3 loop: CASSLGYSYEQYF. CDR3 coding DNA: TGTGCCAGCAGCTTGGGCTACTCCTACGAGCAGTACTTC.

This chain links TRBV18 with TRBJ1-3; D call uncertain. The CDR3 loop spans 15 amino acids. V was shortened by 4 bases and J by 0 bases, with 10 bases between the two germline ends. CDR1 KGHSH and CDR2 LQKENI come from the germline V gene. The CDR3 DNA reads TGTGCCAGCTCACTGGACGAACACTCTGGAAACACCATATATTTT. Translated, it gives CASSLDEHSGNTIYF. Full variable domain (missing parts from reference TRBV18 and TRBJ1-3): NAGVMQNPRHLVRRRGQEARLRCSPMKGHSHVYWYRQLPEEGLKFMVYLQKENIIDESGMPKERFSAEFPKEGPSILRIQQVVRGDSAAYFCASSLDEHSGNTIYFGEGSWLTVV.

The chain has TRBV18 and TRBJ2-3, with TRBD2 matching over 8 bases. The CDR3 is 15 amino acids. Germline CDR1 and CDR2: KGHSH and LQKENI. J was trimmed by 5 bases and V by 5 bases; bases with no gene match: 9. CDR3 in DNA: TGTGCCAGCTCATCGTCCCGGGGGGGCAGAGATACGCAGTATTTT. It specifies CASSSSRGGRDTQYF.

V gene TRBV29-1 combines with J gene TRBJ1-2; 10 bases are shared with TRBD1. In germline, CDR1 is SQVTM, CDR2 ANQGSEA. V lost 7 bases, J lost 3 bases, and 5 bases stayed unmatched. CDR3 length equals 13 residues. CDR3 loop: CSDQTGGDYGYTF. DNA for the CDR3: TGCAGCGACCAGACAGGGGGCGACTATGGCTACACCTTC.

The chain recombines TRBV5-5 with TRBJ2-7; TRBD1 aligns across 10 bases. Germline lookup yields CDR1 SGHKS and CDR2 YYEKEE (reference sequence). After removal of 6 bases from V and 6 bases from J, the junction contained 9 bases not matched to a gene. The CDR3 sequence is 14 residues long. The CDR3 DNA sequence: TGTGCCAGCAACAGCCGGGACAGGGGCGCCGAGCAGTACTTC. Encoded protein: CASNSRDRGAEQYF.

The CDR3 reads CASSLGQRGTNEKLFF. Here the CDR3 DNA reads TGTGCCAGCAGCCTAGGACAGAGGGGAACTAATGAAAAACTGTTTTTT. The V gene is TRBV7-6, the J gene TRBJ1-4, with D perhaps matching TRBD1 (6 bases). From germline, CDR1 is SGHVS and CDR2 FNYEAQ. V lost 5 bases to trimming and J lost 1 base, with 14 bases between them. CDR3 length equals 16 residues.

This chain uses TRBV24-1 with TRBJ2-1; TRBD1 matches at 10 bases. The CDR3 sequence is 15 residues long. Germline V gene data show CDR1 as KGHDR and CDR2 as SFDVKD. V trimming: 3 bases; J trimming: 5 bases; junction bases outside the gene matches: 3. The CDR3 DNA sequence: TGTGCCACCAGTGATACGACAGGGGGCCACAATGAGCAGTTCTTC. Its translation: CATSDTTGGHNEQFF.

The chain carries TRBV19 and TRBJ2-3, with no clear D. The germline V gene encodes CDR1 LNHDA and CDR2 SQIVND (reference sequence). V dropped 2 bases and J dropped 5 bases, with 8 bases sitting between them. The CDR3 extends over 13 amino acids. The CDR3 sequence: CASSISRKDTQYF. CDR3 sequence (DNA): TGTGCCAGTAGTATATCACGGAAAGATACGCAGTATTTT.

The genes are TRBV25-1 and TRBJ1-1, with D hard to call. The CDR3 extends over 12 amino acids. CDR1 MGHDK and CDR2 SYGVNS come from the germline V gene. The germline V and J ends were trimmed by 2 bases and 5 bases, with 6 bases remaining between them. The CDR3 DNA sequence: TGTGCCAGCAGTGAAAGAGGGACTGAAGCTTTCTTT. It encodes CASSERGTEAFF.

This chain connects TRBV10-3 to TRBJ1-1; TRBD1 matches 7 bases. The germline V gene encodes CDR1 ENHRY and CDR2 SYGVKD. The CDR3 consists of 14 residues. V shed 4 bases, J shed 5 bases, and the junction held 7 bases outside the gene matches. As DNA, the CDR3 is TGTGCCATCAGTGCGGGACAGACGTTTACTGAAGCTTTCTTT. It yields the protein CAISAGQTFTEAFF.

This rearrangement joins TRBV7-2 to TRBJ2-1; D is unresolved. The germline V gene has CDR1 SGHTA and CDR2 FQGNSA. V lost 5 bases to trimming and J lost 0 bases, with 8 bases between them. The CDR3 length is 14 residues. CDR3 in amino acids: CASSPASSYNEQFF. CDR3 DNA sequence: TGTGCCAGCAGCCCGGCGAGCTCCTACAATGAGCAGTTCTTC. Full variable domain (remainder filled in from reference TRBV7-2 and TRBJ2-1): GAGVSQSPSNKVTEKGKDVELRCDPISGHTALYWYRQSLGQGLEFLIYFQGNSAPDKSGLPSDRFSAERTGGSVSTLTIQRTQQEDSAVYLCASSPASSYNEQFFGPGTRLTVL.

Concerning this clone: Other DNA sequences in the same sample also yield this CDR3. The J gene is TRBJ1-1, the V gene TRBV24-1; tentatively, D is TRBD1 (5 bases). The CDR3 is 13 residues long. V gave up 5 bases and J gave up 1 base, with 7 bases separating them. Germline CDR1 is KGHDR and CDR2 is SFDVKD. The chain's CDR3 is CATSGQGNTEAFF. CDR3 nucleotides: TGTGCCACCAGTGGTCAGGGGAACACTGAAGCTTTCTTT.